The subject of this entry is one T cell receptor (beta chain). Its antigen remains unidentified. Expressed TCRB transcripts were sequenced, since all the RNA that had been isolated was reverse transcribed. Repertoires were generated with immunoSEQ multiplex PCR, while TCRdb's copy carries only in-frame clones and drops some. Among 600,000 or so clones listed, around an eighth were seen once. Germline lookup yields CDR1 SGHDN and CDR2 FVKESK. The CDR3 contains 16 residues. J lost 4 bases, V lost 4 bases, and 9 bases had no gene match. The data derive from a study of beta chain features in type 1 diabetes. Study conclusions and caveats: A possible short-template PCR bias applies equally to patients and controls. In all four CD4+ subsets, TCRB CDR3 length was significantly, moderately reduced in type 1 diabetes. More deletions and fewer insertions at VDJ junctions were seen in type 1 diabetes patients.

The rearrangement joins TRBV14 to TRBJ2-2; 7 nucleotides agree with TRBD1. The specimen sequenced was naive CD4+ T cells from blood. The origin of this receptor is a man between 18 and 35 years old with type 1 diabetes. The CDR3 DNA is TGTGCCAGCAGCCGGGGGACAGCCTTCTCCACCGGGGAGCTGTTTTTT. This codes for CASSRGTAFSTGELFF.